This is a list of T cell receptor beta chains from one sample in a study of post-analysis software for immune sequencing data. TCRdb re-called the PCR reads with MiXCR, one entry per CDR3 protein. The table lists some 700,000 distinct CDR3 sequences, roughly three fifths of them singletons. The sample comprised blood. These receptors all come from a girl aged 2 to 9 with multiple sclerosis. Each CDR3 is given with its conserved first and last residue.

CDR3,V
CASARDRDQETQYF,TRBV18
CASRPIPTDYNGQFF,TRBV27
CASSSPGQGPHYGYTF,TRBV7-2
CASRREGGSTDTQYF,TRBV7-9
CAISESHRGQFTEAFF,TRBV10-3
CSAGQAGGPHEQYF,TRBV20-1
CASSQESSGSYNEQFF,TRBV4-1
CSARGLAGGPYNEQFF,TRBV20-1
CASSWGQPNEQFF,TRBV7-2
CASSPTGTGQTEAFF,TRBV18
CASSLLDRVGYTF,TRBV5-6
CSAQDTGGENRAFF,TRBV20-1
CAAGAGAEAFF,TRBV7-9
CASSSLEQVQGEQYF,TRBV7-3
CASSQDQPGSNEQYF,TRBV4-1
CASSNSAEDNEQFF,TRBV21-1
CASSRLGGLNTEAFF,TRBV4-3
CASSSITGELFF,TRBV5-5
CASSLRRAKNIQYF,TRBV11-2
CASSPDRGLWNTEAFF,TRBV5-1
CATSRESVSYNEQFF,TRBV15
CAISSGGGGANVLTF,TRBV10-3
CASSILSRGYTF,TRBV7-2
CASSLEDYQPISYNEQFF,TRBV7-9
CAVTQGAQETQYF,TRBV10-3
CASSQTIKDRGFTDTQYF,TRBV4-2
CASSRGHRHGYTF,TRBV12-3/TRBV12-4
CASSQDGAPYNEQFF,TRBV4-1
CASSRGGLLQYEQYF,TRBV9
CASSLVAASETQYF,TRBV7-2
CASRKRQGPIDEQFF,TRBV6-2/TRBV6-3
CASSPQELAGLLRNTQYF,TRBV7-6
CASSLSLTGELFF,TRBV7-9
CATSPGSGGRETQYF,TRBV6-5
CATRLPGGVTKNIQYF,TRBV24-1
CASSLPSGPRYNEQFF,TRBV13
CASSLGRRDSPLHF,TRBV7-2
CSASPPLNSYNEQFF,TRBV20-1
CASSPTAGSYEQYF,TRBV12-3/TRBV12-4
CSAPEGLGTQYF,TRBV20-1
CASSLVGFDEAFF,TRBV12-3/TRBV12-4
CSARGASTYNEQFF,TRBV20-1
CSARRGDRDYEQYF,TRBV20-1
CASTEAGTRSYEQYF,TRBV28
CASSESRTFRRNTIYF,TRBV10-2
CASSHMDNYGYTF,TRBV12-3/TRBV12-4
CASSSRKTGGVSNEKLFF,TRBV7-4
CSCTFGEKLFF,TRBV29-1
CASRPGGGLYTQYF,TRBV6-2/TRBV6-3
CATSRTSSGANVLTF,TRBV15
CASSFLLGTSGSDEQFF,TRBV27
CASSPILGRGNTEAFF,TRBV7-2
CASSLSGVEGDNEQFF,TRBV4-3
CASSTSGVEDTQYF,TRBV10-2
CASSFGTSGSNTQYF,TRBV5-5